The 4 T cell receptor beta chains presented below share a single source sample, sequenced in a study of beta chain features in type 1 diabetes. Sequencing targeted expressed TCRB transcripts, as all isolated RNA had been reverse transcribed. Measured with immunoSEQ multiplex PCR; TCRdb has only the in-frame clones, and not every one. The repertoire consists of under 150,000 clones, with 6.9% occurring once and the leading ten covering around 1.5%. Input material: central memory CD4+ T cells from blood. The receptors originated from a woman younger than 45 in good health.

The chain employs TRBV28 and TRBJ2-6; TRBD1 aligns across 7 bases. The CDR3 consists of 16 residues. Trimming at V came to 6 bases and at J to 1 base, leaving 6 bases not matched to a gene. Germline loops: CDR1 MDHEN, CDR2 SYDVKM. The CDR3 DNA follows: TGTGCCAGCAGGGGACAGCTACTTTCTGGGGCCAACGTCCTGACTTTC. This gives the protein CASRGQLLSGANVLTF.

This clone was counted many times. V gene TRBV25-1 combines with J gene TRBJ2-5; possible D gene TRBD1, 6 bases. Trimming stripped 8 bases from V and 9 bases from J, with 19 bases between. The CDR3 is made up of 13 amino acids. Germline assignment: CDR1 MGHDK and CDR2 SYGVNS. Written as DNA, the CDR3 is TGTGCCAGCTTAAATTCAGGGGCTGAGGCCCAGTACTTC. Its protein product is CASLNSGAEAQYF. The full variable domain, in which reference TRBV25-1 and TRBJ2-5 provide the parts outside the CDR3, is EADIYQTPRYLVIGTGKKITLECSQTMGHDKMYWYQQDPGMELHLIHYSYGVNSTEKGDLSSESTVSRIRTEHFPLTLESARPSHTSQYLCASLNSGAEAQYFGPGTRLLVL.

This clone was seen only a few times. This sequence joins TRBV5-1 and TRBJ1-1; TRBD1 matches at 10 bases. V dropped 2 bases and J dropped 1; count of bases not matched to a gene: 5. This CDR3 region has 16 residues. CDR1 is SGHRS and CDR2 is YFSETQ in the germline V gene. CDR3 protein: CASSFDRGPGNTEAFF. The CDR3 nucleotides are TGCGCCAGCAGCTTCGACAGGGGGCCGGGGAACACTGAAGCTTTCTTT.

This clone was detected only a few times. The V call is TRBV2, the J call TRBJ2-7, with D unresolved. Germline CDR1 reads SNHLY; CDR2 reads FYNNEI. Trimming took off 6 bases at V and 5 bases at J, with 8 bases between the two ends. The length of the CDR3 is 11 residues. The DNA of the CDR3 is TGTGCCAGCAGCGCCGCGCACGAGCAGTACTTC. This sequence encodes CASSAAHEQYF.